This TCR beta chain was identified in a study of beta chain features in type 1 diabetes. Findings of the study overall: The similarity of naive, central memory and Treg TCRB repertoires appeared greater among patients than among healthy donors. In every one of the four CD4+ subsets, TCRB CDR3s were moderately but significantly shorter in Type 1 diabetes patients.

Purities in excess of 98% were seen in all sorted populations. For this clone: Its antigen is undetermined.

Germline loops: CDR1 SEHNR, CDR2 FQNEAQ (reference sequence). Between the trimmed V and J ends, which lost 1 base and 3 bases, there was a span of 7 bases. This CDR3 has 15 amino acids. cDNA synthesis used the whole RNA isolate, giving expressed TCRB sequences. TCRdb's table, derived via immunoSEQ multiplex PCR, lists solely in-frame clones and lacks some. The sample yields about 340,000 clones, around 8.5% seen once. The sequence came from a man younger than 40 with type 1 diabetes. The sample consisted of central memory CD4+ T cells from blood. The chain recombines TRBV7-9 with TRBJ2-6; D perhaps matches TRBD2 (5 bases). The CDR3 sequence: CASSLVGGGANVLTF. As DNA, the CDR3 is TGTGCCAGCAGCTTAGTCGGAGGTGGGGCCAACGTCCTGACTTTC.